These 4 T cell receptor beta chains were all obtained from the same sample, sequenced in a study of low-dose radiotherapy and immunotherapy resistance in tumors. With TRAV- and TRBV-specific primers, first-strand cDNA was made, covering the alpha and beta chains. TCRs underwent approximately 20 PCR cycles of amplification with a constant-region primer and V-primer adapter. From the reads, TCRdb called clonotypes with MiXCR, one entry per CDR3 protein. The sample records around 10,000 distinct CDR3 sequences, 51% being singletons. The origin of the receptors is a human donor with advanced metastatic prostate, ovarian, gallbladder or colorectal cancer (not recorded which). This table probably holds off-target reads from a library built for another chain.

V and J are TRBV11-1 and TRBJ2-4, with D perhaps TRBD1 (6 bases). With 5 bases removed from V and 1 base from J, the gap between germline ends came to 12 bases. CDR3 length: 15 residues. Germline V lookup: CDR1 SGHAT, CDR2 FQDESV (reference sequence). In DNA, the CDR3 is TGTGCCAGCAGCCTTACCACAGGGGCCAAAAACATTCAGTACTTC. Its protein is CASSLTTGAKNIQYF.

The chain has TRBV6-5 and TRBJ2-5; 11 bases are a match to TRBD2. The CDR3 covers 17 residues. The germline V gene has CDR1 MNHEY and CDR2 SVGAGI. The V and J ends lost 1 base and 4 bases, in that order; junction bases with no gene match: 8. CDR3 nucleotides: TGTGCCAGCAGTTACTGGCTAGCGGGGGGCTATATAGAGACCCAGTACTTC. This gives the protein CASSYWLAGGYIETQYF.

This sequence joins TRBV2 and TRBJ2-1; 13 bases fit TRBD2. The J segment lost 0 bases and the V segment lost 6 bases, leaving 20 bases of the junction unmatched. The CDR3 consists of 22 residues. In germline, CDR1 is SNHLY, CDR2 FYNNEI. CDR3 sequence: CASSARDRGPGLAGNSYNEQFF. CDR3 bases: TGTGCCAGCAGCGCCCGGGACAGGGGACCGGGACTAGCGGGGAACTCCTACAATGAGCAGTTCTTC.

The V call is TRBV20-1, the J call TRBJ1-2; 8 bases fit TRBD1. V dropped 6 bases and J dropped 6; count of bases not matched to a gene: 9. The V gene's germline CDR1 is DFQATT and CDR2 SNEGSKA (reference sequence). The length of the CDR3 is 13 residues. CDR3 DNA sequence: TGCAGTGCCGAGCAGGGGGCGAACGATGGCTACACCTTC. The encoded protein is CSAEQGANDGYTF.